A selection of T cell receptor beta chains follows, all from one sample in a study of shared clonotypes between healthy human individuals. Clones were read by immunoSEQ multiplex PCR, and TCRdb kept only the in-frame ones, dropping some. There are some 92,000 clones in the sample; about half occur only once, and less than 15% lies in the top ten. The sample comprised PBMCs. All receptors derive from a woman in her forties in good health. Some clones in this sample may be carry-over from other donors' samples. CDR3s include the opening cysteine and the closing phenylalanine or tryptophan.

>TRBV6-5
CASSYARDRGYGYTF
>TRBV9
CASSPVDSSGELFF
>TRBV15
CATSRDSMGSSPLHF
>TRBV28
CASSLLLRSTDTQYF
>TRBV30
CAWSVGTQETQYF
>TRBV30
CAWSLFEADTQYF
>TRBV6-5
CASSYGSGLVLTEAFF
>TRBV30
CACSDRGNSYEQYF
>TRBV7-3
CASSLTGRRVQETQYF
>TRBV30
CAWSVMGTKNIQYF
>TRBV5-6
CASSLEGVKSYEQYF
>TRBV18
CASSPRRSRIDEQFF
>TRBV9
CSGHYEKLFF
>TRBV29-1
CSVSLIQETQYF
>TRBV15
CATETGVTGELFF
>TRBV7-9
CASSQRTSGEDTQYF
>TRBV7-9
CASSAQTGVTREQYF
>TRBV5-4
CASSSGQGYEQYF